A selection of T cell receptor beta chains follows, all from one sample in a study of blood T cell repertoires in COVID-19. TCRdb's copy holds only in-frame clones and misses some; the assay was immunoSEQ multiplex PCR. This sample has roughly 170,000 clones; 82% occur once, and the top ten carry roughly 18%. Sequenced input: PBMCs or T cells enriched from blood (not recorded which). The receptors originated from a man in his 60s who had recovered from COVID-19. Both conserved end residues are part of each CDR3. Fields, in order: D gene, J gene, V gene, CDR3 protein. The D gene is left open where the match is weak.

D: -
J: TRBJ1-2
V: TRBV10-3
CDR3: CAISAQVNYGYTF

D: TRBD2
J: TRBJ2-2
V: TRBV6-5
CDR3: CASRGLAGVTGELFF

D: TRBD1
J: TRBJ1-1
V: TRBV5-1
CDR3: CASSLGGQGTEAFF

D: -
J: TRBJ1-2
V: TRBV5-6
CDR3: CASSLLRSYTF

D: -
J: TRBJ1-4
V: TRBV5-1
CDR3: CASSSTEGLATNEKLFF

D: TRBD1
J: TRBJ1-1
V: TRBV18
CDR3: CASSPMTGGHTEAFF

D: TRBD1
J: TRBJ1-6
V: TRBV5-4
CDR3: CASSPRQGSNSPLHF

D: TRBD2
J: TRBJ2-7
V: TRBV2
CDR3: CASSGRGGPYEQYF

D: TRBD1
J: TRBJ1-5
V: TRBV7-9
CDR3: CASSPAPDRGEPQHF

D: TRBD2
J: TRBJ2-1
V: TRBV7-2
CDR3: CASSGGLAVGEQFF

D: TRBD2
J: TRBJ2-7
V: TRBV27
CDR3: CASSFWGGSYEQYF

D: TRBD1
J: TRBJ1-1
V: TRBV6-5
CDR3: CAIGQGRTEAFF

D: -
J: TRBJ1-2
V: TRBV7-9
CDR3: CASSSPSGGPVLGGYTF

D: -
J: TRBJ1-1
V: TRBV19
CDR3: CASRMGSPGEAFF

D: TRBD2
J: TRBJ2-2
V: TRBV5-5
CDR3: CASSPNRLLAGDWGTGELFF

D: -
J: TRBJ2-6
V: TRBV6-6
CDR3: CASSYGTPSGANVLTF

D: TRBD1
J: TRBJ1-6
V: TRBV6-5
CDR3: CASRGRQGNSPLHF

D: -
J: TRBJ2-7
V: TRBV6-5
CDR3: CASSITGLSYEQYF

D: TRBD1
J: TRBJ2-7
V: TRBV18
CDR3: CASSPRGGADEQYF

D: -
J: TRBJ1-1
V: TRBV21-1
CDR3: CASSSRQEPKGTEAFF

D: TRBD1
J: TRBJ2-1
V: TRBV11-2
CDR3: CASSLGVTGDTFF

D: TRBD2
J: TRBJ2-1
V: TRBV28
CDR3: CASSLIGSGSGIRYNEQFF

D: -
J: TRBJ2-5
V: TRBV19
CDR3: CASSIGGTRQETQYF

D: TRBD2
J: TRBJ2-7
V: TRBV11-2
CDR3: CASSPRTSGNYEQYF

D: TRBD1
J: TRBJ1-1
V: TRBV5-1
CDR3: CASSLMQGADTEAFF

D: TRBD2
J: TRBJ2-1
V: TRBV7-9
CDR3: CASSSGLAGVGSYNEQFF

D: -
J: TRBJ2-5
V: TRBV7-3
CDR3: CASSSEETQYF

D: TRBD1
J: TRBJ1-2
V: TRBV30
CDR3: CAWSRTGGIGYTF

D: -
J: TRBJ1-4
V: TRBV6-5
CDR3: CASSYSASPGDEKLFF

D: -
J: TRBJ2-7
V: TRBV21-1
CDR3: CASSKGRTGGLVVRDYEQYF

D: TRBD1
J: TRBJ2-7
V: TRBV19
CDR3: CASSIRDRGYEQYF

D: -
J: TRBJ1-5
V: TRBV5-5
CDR3: CASSPQGMGQPQHF

D: TRBD2
J: TRBJ2-7
V: TRBV7-3
CDR3: CASSPGLAGEEQYF

D: TRBD2
J: TRBJ2-1
V: TRBV7-2
CDR3: CASSIGTSGYNEQFF

D: -
J: TRBJ1-4
V: TRBV21-1
CDR3: CASSTFEKLFF

D: TRBD2
J: TRBJ2-1
V: TRBV16
CDR3: CASSPVLGLAGGGIGEQFF

D: -
J: TRBJ1-5
V: TRBV6-5
CDR3: CASSPRRRGDQPQHF

D: -
J: TRBJ2-1
V: TRBV9
CDR3: CASTSTSTYNEQFF

D: TRBD1
J: TRBJ2-5
V: TRBV6-5
CDR3: CASGRGQETQYF

D: TRBD2
J: TRBJ2-3
V: TRBV27
CDR3: CASSILAGGTDTQYF

D: TRBD1
J: TRBJ2-6
V: TRBV19
CDR3: CASSARTGLVARGANVLTF

D: -
J: TRBJ1-5
V: TRBV19
CDR3: CASSLFRNSNQPQHF

D: -
J: TRBJ2-3
V: TRBV24-1
CDR3: CATSDSKLDSSTDTQYF

D: TRBD2
J: TRBJ2-1
V: TRBV7-3
CDR3: CASSLSSGGAYNEQFF

D: TRBD2
J: TRBJ2-5
V: TRBV5-4
CDR3: CASSEGREGTQYF

D: -
J: TRBJ2-2
V: TRBV29-1
CDR3: CSVSRGTGELFF

D: TRBD1
J: TRBJ2-4
V: TRBV27
CDR3: CASRRTGRTKNIQYF

D: TRBD1
J: TRBJ1-1
V: TRBV11-2
CDR3: CASSLVPTGGRTEAFF

D: TRBD1
J: TRBJ1-1
V: TRBV7-2
CDR3: CASSLSGGTEAFF

D: -
J: TRBJ1-2
V: TRBV9
CDR3: CASSVGARGVGYTF

D: -
J: TRBJ2-1
V: TRBV28
CDR3: CASRANAFGEQFF

D: TRBD1
J: TRBJ2-5
V: TRBV7-7
CDR3: CASSPDRDRLETQYF

D: -
J: TRBJ1-1
V: TRBV3-1/TRBV3-2
CDR3: CASSQGWGGNEAFF

D: TRBD1
J: TRBJ2-3
V: TRBV5-1
CDR3: CASSFQTGDTDTQYF

D: TRBD1
J: TRBJ1-6
V: TRBV7-2
CDR3: CASSLEVMDRRNSPLHF

D: -
J: TRBJ2-7
V: TRBV15
CDR3: CATSRDHNTYEQYF

D: TRBD1
J: TRBJ1-2
V: TRBV6-2/TRBV6-3
CDR3: CASSRTGLHYGYTF

D: -
J: TRBJ1-1
V: TRBV3-1/TRBV3-2
CDR3: CASSQRAGWNTEAFF

D: TRBD1
J: TRBJ2-7
V: TRBV7-8
CDR3: CASSSKPGTDYEQYF